These 18 T cell receptor beta chains originate from one sample sequenced in a study of blood T cell repertoires in COVID-19. Assay: immunoSEQ multiplex PCR; the TCRdb copy retains only in-frame clones and omits some. This table holds under 200,000 clones, about 88% found once. Sequencing input: peripheral blood. All receptors come from a woman of 80 years or more in a cohort sampled during active or convalescent COVID-19.

This chain uses TRBV7-9 with TRBJ2-7, with 7 bases that match TRBD1. The junction had 8 bases not matched to a gene; V was cut back by 1 base and J by 2 bases. The CDR3 runs to 16 residues. Per germline, CDR1 SEHNR and CDR2 FQNEAQ (reference sequence). CDR3 sequence reads: CASSLGGNRGTYEQYF. The CDR3 coding sequence is TGTGCCAGCAGCTTAGGTGGGAACAGGGGAACCTACGAGCAGTACTTC.

This chain joins TRBV4-3 and TRBJ1-2, with TRBD1 as a possible D gene (5 bases). Trimming took 1 base from V and 6 from J, leaving 12 bases between them. Per the germline V gene, CDR1 is LGHNA and CDR2 is YSLEER. The CDR3 is 14 amino acids. CDR3 in amino acids: CASSQVPDRDGYTF. In nucleotides, the CDR3 is TGCGCCAGCAGCCAAGTTCCCGACAGAGATGGCTACACCTTC.

The chain combines TRBV29-1 with TRBJ2-7, with 8 bases lining up with TRBD1. Trimming cost V 4 bases and J 0 bases; bases outside gene matches: 2. The CDR3 is 13 amino acids. Germline V gene sequence: CDR1 SQVTM, CDR2 ANQGSEA. The CDR3 spells CSVGDRSSYEQYF. The CDR3 DNA reads as TGCAGCGTTGGGGACAGGAGCTCCTACGAGCAGTACTTC.

This sequence joins TRBV30 and TRBJ1-2; 7 positions agree with TRBD1. Germline loops: CDR1 GTSNPN, CDR2 SVGIG (reference sequence). The V segment lost 7 bases and the J segment 3 bases; nucleotides outside the gene matches: 8. This CDR3 is 13 amino acids long. CDR3 nucleotide sequence: TGTGCCTCAAACCCGGGACAGTACTATGGCTACACCTTC. Protein sequence: CASNPGQYYGYTF.

The chain is built from TRBV5-1 and TRBJ1-4; D not resolved. The germline CDR1 and CDR2 sequences are SGHRS and YFSETQ. V was trimmed by 4 bases and J by 6 bases, leaving 13 bases between them. CDR3 size: 14 residues. This CDR3 reads CASSTGRGDEKLFF. In DNA form, the CDR3 reads TGCGCCAGCAGCACCGGCCGCGGGGATGAAAAACTGTTTTTT.

This rearrangement joins TRBV19 to TRBJ1-2; TRBD1 matches at 8 bases. This CDR3 is 12 amino acids long. V shed 10 bases, J shed 12 bases, and the junction held 13 bases outside the gene matches. Germline V gene sequence: CDR1 LNHDA, CDR2 SQIVND (reference sequence). The CDR3 protein is CATSDREVVNTF. CDR3 DNA: TGTGCCACCTCGGACAGGGAAGTGGTCAACACCTTC.

The CDR3 loop is CASSMSTGGDTEAFF. The DNA for the CDR3 is TGTGCCAGTAGTATGTCGACAGGGGGGGACACTGAAGCTTTCTTT. The chain has TRBV19 and TRBJ1-1; 9 bases align to TRBD1. The germline V gene has CDR1 LNHDA and CDR2 SQIVND (reference sequence). The CDR3 has 15 amino acids. The V and J ends lost 3 bases and 3 bases, in that order; junction bases with no gene match: 5. Full variable domain (missing parts from reference TRBV19 and TRBJ1-1): DGGITQSPKYLFRKEGQNVTLSCEQNLNHDAMYWYRQDPGQGLRLIYYSQIVNDFQKGDIAEGYSVSREKKESFPLTVTSAQKNPTAFYLCASSMSTGGDTEAFFGQGTRLTVV.

The chain is built from TRBV15 and TRBJ2-2; 8 bases align to TRBD1. Trimming at V came to 3 bases and at J to 4 bases, leaving 4 bases not matched to a gene. CDR3 size: 15 residues. Germline assignment: CDR1 LNHNV and CDR2 YYDKDF (reference sequence). CDR3 nucleotide sequence: TGTGCCACCAGCAGGCAGGGGGCAGGCACCGGGGAGCTGTTTTTT. Its translation is CATSRQGAGTGELFF.

The CDR3 loop is CAISTVGGRARDNEQFF. CDR3 DNA: TGTGCCATCAGCACGGTCGGCGGGAGGGCCCGAGACAATGAGCAGTTCTTC. The rearrangement links TRBV10-3 to TRBJ2-1, with 9 bases identical to TRBD2. Germline V lookup: CDR1 ENHRY, CDR2 SYGVKD. The CDR3 has 17 amino acids. V was pared by 6 bases and J by 5 bases, with 14 bases of the junction left unmatched.

V usage is TRBV6-6 and J usage is TRBJ2-3, with TRBD2 matching over 7 bases. The junction had 8 bases not matched to a gene; V was cut back by 4 bases and J by 1 base. The CDR3 spans 16 residues. Germline V gene sequence: CDR1 MNHNY, CDR2 SVGAGI (reference sequence). This CDR3 is CASSSGGGKGTDTQYF. The CDR3 DNA sequence: TGTGCCAGCAGTTCGGGGGGAGGGAAGGGCACAGATACGCAGTATTTT.

The chain links TRBV6-5 to TRBJ1-1, with D possibly matching TRBD1 (6 bases). The V end was cut by 5 bases, the J end by 11 bases, with 18 bases between. This CDR3 contains 13 residues. The V gene's germline CDR1 is MNHEY and CDR2 SVGAGI. The CDR3 here is CASSPNRVGVAFF. CDR3 coding DNA: TGTGCCAGCAGTCCGAACAGGGTGGGCGTCGCTTTCTTT.

This chain connects TRBV12-3 or TRBV12-4 to TRBJ1-4, with D perhaps matching TRBD1 (6 bases). The CDR3 runs to 13 residues. Deletions cut 0 bases from V and 11 bases from J, with 10 bases between. This CDR3 is CASSLAEGGKLFF. CDR3 DNA sequence: TGTGCCAGCAGTTTAGCGGAGGGGGGGAAACTGTTTTTT.

CDR3 sequence: CASSLDGPGEEKLFF. The CDR3 DNA sequence: TGTGCCAGCTCATTAGACGGTCCCGGGGAAGAAAAACTGTTTTTT. The chain is built from TRBV6-5 and TRBJ1-4; no clear D. The ends were cut back, 8 bases at V and 8 bases at J, with 21 bases in the middle. Germline CDR1 is MNHEY and CDR2 is SVGAGI. This CDR3 spans 15 amino acids.

The rearrangement uses TRBV6-5 and TRBJ2-1; D unresolved. V dropped 0 bases and J dropped 4 bases, with 13 bases sitting between them. The CDR3 is 16 residues long. CDR1 and CDR2 (germline): MNHEY, SVGAGI. The CDR3 region is CASSYSRTPGYNEQFF. Here the CDR3 DNA reads TGTGCCAGCAGTTACTCGAGAACTCCGGGTTACAATGAGCAGTTCTTC.

J is TRBJ2-1 and V is TRBV6-5; D possibly corresponds to TRBD2 (6 bases). The CDR3 is 13 residues long. Germline V gene sequence: CDR1 MNHEY, CDR2 SVGAGI. Trimming removed 8 bases at V and 5 bases at J, with 13 bases between. The CDR3 bases are TGTGCCAGCCGGAGTAGCGGTGACAATGAGCAGTTCTTC. Its translation is CASRSSGDNEQFF.

The genes are TRBV5-1 and TRBJ1-4; unclear D gene. CDR1 and CDR2 (germline): SGHRS, YFSETQ. V dropped 0 bases and J dropped 0 bases, with 9 bases sitting between them. The CDR3 has 16 amino acids. CDR3: CASSLASVATNEKLFF. CDR3 nucleotides: TGCGCCAGCAGCTTGGCCTCAGTTGCAACTAATGAAAAACTGTTTTTT.

The V and J genes are TRBV3-1 (or the pseudogene TRBV3-2) and TRBJ1-5; TRBD1 matches 10 bases. V shed 3 bases, J shed 5 bases, and the junction held 4 bases outside the gene matches. Germline V gives CDR1 LGHDT, CDR2 YNNKEL (reference sequence). This CDR3 region has 15 residues. CDR3 amino acids: CASSHRDRGDQPQHF. The CDR3 region has the DNA TGTGCCAGCAGCCACCGGGACAGGGGTGATCAGCCCCAGCATTTT.

The chain carries TRBV4-1 and TRBJ1-1, with TRBD1 matching over 7 bases. The CDR3 runs to 14 residues. Germline CDR1 is MGHRA and CDR2 is YSYEKL. The trim removed 4 bases at V and 4 bases at J, leaving 6 bases unmatched. The chain's CDR3 is CASSRYTGVTEAFF. The CDR3 nucleotides are TGCGCCAGCAGCCGCTACACAGGGGTCACTGAAGCTTTCTTT.